This paragraph covers one TCR beta chain sequence. Trimming pared 6 bases from V and 2 bases from J, leaving 17 bases between. The CDR3 runs 15 residues. The germline V gene has CDR1 LNHDA and CDR2 SQIVND (reference sequence). These data belong to a study of control samples from healthy donors and cancer patients. The method was immunoSEQ multiplex PCR; TCRdb's version includes in-frame clones alone and lacks a portion of them. This table has tens of thousands of clones, around four fifths appearing once. The receptor was isolated from a man aged 45-65 years in good health. The chain employs TRBV19 and TRBJ2-7, with a tentative D call TRBD1 (6 bases). The sequencing input was blood. The CDR3 nucleotides read TGTGCCAGTAGGCAGAAGGGGGACGGTACCTACGAGCAGTACTTC. This translates into CASRQKGDGTYEQYF.